Below are 23 T cell receptor beta chains sequenced from a single sample in a study of T cell responses to AZD1222 COVID-19 vaccine. Produced via immunoSEQ multiplex PCR; TCRdb's table is partial and in-frame only. Among approximately 60,000 clones, about 70% were seen once, and the ten largest hold roughly an eighth. Specimen: peripheral blood, collected on day 0 of AZD1222 vaccination. These receptor sequences come from an adult in good health.

The chain employs TRBV14 and TRBJ2-7; no definite D call. V dropped 4 bases and J dropped 5 bases, with 21 bases sitting between them. Germline values: CDR1 SGHDN, CDR2 FVKESK. The CDR3 runs to 16 residues. For the CDR3, the DNA is TGTGCCAGCAGCCTACCAGGAGTGACATATTCTAACGAGCAGTACTTC. This encodes CASSLPGVTYSNEQYF. Complete variable domain (other parts from reference TRBV14 and TRBJ2-7): EAGVTQFPSHSVIEKGQTVTLRCDPISGHDNLYWYRRVMGKEIKFLLHFVKESKQDESGMPNNRFLAERTGGTYSTLKVQPAELEDSGVYFCASSLPGVTYSNEQYFGPGTRLTVT.

This clone was seen a handful of times. This chain uses TRBV7-2 with TRBJ2-2, with D unresolved. Germline CDR1 reads SGHTA; CDR2 reads FQGNSA. The CDR3 contains 12 residues. V shed 1 base and J shed 7 bases, with 4 bases lying between them. The CDR3 nucleotides are TGTGCCAGCAGCTTAGAGGTCGGGGAGCTGTTTTTT. The encoded protein is CASSLEVGELFF.

The chain joins TRBV3-1 (or the pseudogene TRBV3-2) to TRBJ1-6; D is ambiguous. CDR3 size: 14 residues. Looked up from germline, CDR1 is LGHDT and CDR2 is YNNKEL (reference sequence). V dropped 2 bases and J dropped 4 bases, with 6 bases sitting between them. The CDR3 here is CASSQSGYNSPLHF. The CDR3 DNA reads as TGTGCCAGCAGCCAATCCGGATATAATTCACCCCTCCACTTT.

The J gene is TRBJ1-3, the V gene TRBV7-2, with a possible D match to TRBD1 (6 bases). Germline lookup yields CDR1 SGHTA and CDR2 FQGNSA. The CDR3 runs to 17 residues. Trimming pared 1 base from V and 0 bases from J, leaving 13 bases between. The CDR3 sequence: CASSLVAGANSGNTIYF. In DNA form, the CDR3 reads TGTGCCAGCAGCTTAGTGGCAGGGGCTAACTCTGGAAACACCATATATTTT.

The V call is TRBV7-6, the J call TRBJ2-1, with 13 nucleotides matching TRBD2. V trimming: 5 bases; J trimming: 5 bases; junction bases outside the gene matches: 3. Germline V gives CDR1 SGHVS, CDR2 FNYEAQ. The CDR3 sequence is 15 residues long. CDR3 sequence reads: CASSVTSGGDNEQFF. The CDR3 region has the DNA TGTGCCAGCAGCGTTACTAGCGGGGGGGACAATGAGCAGTTCTTC.

V is TRBV7-9 and J is TRBJ1-1; no reliable D call. The V and J ends lost 5 bases and 2 bases respectively, with 6 bases between them. Germline CDR1 SEHNR, CDR2 FQNEAQ (reference sequence). CDR3 length: 12 amino acids. The CDR3 DNA is TGTGCCAGCAGCCCACTAAACACTGAAGCTTTCTTT. It translates to CASSPLNTEAFF. Variable domain in full (rest from reference TRBV7-9 and TRBJ1-1): DTGVSQNPRHKITKRGQNVTFRCDPISEHNRLYWYRQTLGQGPEFLTYFQNEAQLEKSRLLSDRFSAERPKGSFSTLEIQRTEQGDSAMYLCASSPLNTEAFFGQGTRLTVV.

This chain uses TRBV15 with TRBJ2-2, with no clear D. The germline V gene encodes CDR1 LNHNV and CDR2 YYDKDF (reference sequence). The CDR3 has 15 amino acids. V was pared by 0 bases and J by 2 bases, with 7 bases between. DNA of the CDR3: TGTGCCACCAGCAGAGAAGGCGTAAACACCGGGGAGCTGTTTTTT. The encoded protein is CATSREGVNTGELFF.

By share, this clone ranks as medium-sized. The genes are TRBV18 and TRBJ2-6; D not resolved. CDR1 KGHSH and CDR2 LQKENI come from the germline V gene. Trimming pared 6 bases from V and 4 bases from J, leaving 10 bases between. This CDR3 is built from 14 residues. The CDR3 sequence: CASSSNSGANVLTF. For the CDR3, the DNA is TGTGCCAGCTCGTCTAACTCGGGGGCCAACGTCCTGACTTTC.

This chain connects TRBV7-9 to TRBJ1-1; 7 bases line up with TRBD1. The CDR3 totals 14 residues. V lost 5 bases and J lost 4; bases outside the gene matches: 7. CDR1 is SEHNR, CDR2 FQNEAQ, per germline (reference sequence). As DNA, the CDR3 is TGTGCCAGCAGCCCCAGACAGGGAGGCACTGAAGCTTTCTTT. It codes for CASSPRQGGTEAFF.

The rearrangement uses TRBV13 and TRBJ2-2, with 10 positions matching TRBD1. V lost 5 bases and J lost 4; bases outside the gene matches: 7. Per germline, CDR1 PRHDT and CDR2 FYEKMQ (reference sequence). There are 16 residues in the CDR3. The CDR3 protein is CASSEGQGLVTGELFF. The CDR3 nucleotides read TGTGCCAGCAGCGAGGGACAGGGGTTGGTCACCGGGGAGCTGTTTTTT. The variable domain in full, completed from reference TRBV13 and TRBJ2-2, reads AAGVIQSPRHLIKEKRETATLKCYPIPRHDTVYWYQQGPGQDPQFLISFYEKMQSDKGSIPDRFSAQQFSDYHSELNMSSLELGDSALYFCASSEGQGLVTGELFFGEGSRLTVL.

This chain joins TRBV10-2 and TRBJ2-3; TRBD2 is a possible D gene (6 bases). V dropped 10 bases and J dropped 4 bases, with 21 bases sitting between them. CDR1 is WSHSY and CDR2 is SAAADI in the germline V gene. The CDR3 has 15 residues. The CDR3 nucleotides are TGCGCCACGACGGCGGCGGGGCTTAAAGCAGATACGCAGTATTTT. This codes for CATTAAGLKADTQYF.

The genes are TRBV19 and TRBJ2-7; no clear D gene. Germline CDR1 and CDR2: LNHDA and SQIVND (reference sequence). Trimming took 1 base from V and 2 from J, leaving 9 bases between them. CDR3 length: 14 residues. The CDR3 nucleotides are TGTGCCAGTAGTATAGGGTACACCACCTACGAGCAGTACTTC. Protein product: CASSIGYTTYEQYF.

This clone was seen once. The chain couples TRBV27 to TRBJ1-6; D is ambiguous. Germline CDR1 MNHEY, CDR2 SMNVEV (reference sequence). CDR3 length: 15 amino acids. Trimming removed 6 bases at V and 5 bases at J, with 14 bases between. The CDR3 reads CASRSSGSNNSPLHF. The CDR3 nucleotides are TGTGCCAGCAGATCGAGCGGGTCGAATAATTCACCCCTCCACTTT.

A single count supports this clone. The CDR3 sequence: CASSLYPLRTDPYGYTF. The DNA for the CDR3 is TGTGCCAGCAGCTTATACCCCCTCCGGACAGACCCCTATGGCTACACCTTC. This chain joins TRBV7-3 and TRBJ1-2, with a possible D match to TRBD1 (6 bases). Germline V gene sequence: CDR1 SGHTA, CDR2 FQGTGA. The CDR3 is made up of 17 amino acids. Trimming removed 2 bases at V and 4 bases at J, with 20 bases between.

This clone has more than one count but fewer than ten. The chain combines TRBV10-3 with TRBJ2-1, with D unresolved. Germline values: CDR1 ENHRY, CDR2 SYGVKD. The V and J ends lost 3 bases and 4 bases respectively, with 7 bases between them. The CDR3 extends over 13 amino acids. CDR3 sequence: CAISDGEYNEQFF. The CDR3 DNA is TGTGCCATCAGTGATGGCGAATACAATGAGCAGTTCTTC.

Relative to its sample, this clone is medium-sized. The rearrangement links TRBV5-4 to TRBJ1-1; no clear D. Trimming took off 0 bases at V and 1 base at J, with 7 bases between the two ends. Germline V lookup: CDR1 SGHNT, CDR2 YYREEE (reference sequence). This CDR3 is built from 14 residues. Written as DNA, the CDR3 is TGTGCCAGCAGCTTGGGGATGGAGAACACTGAAGCTTTCTTT. Translated, it gives CASSLGMENTEAFF.

The chain uses TRBV7-9 and TRBJ2-5, with D unresolved. Germline V gene data show CDR1 as SEHNR and CDR2 as FQNEAQ (reference sequence). Trimming stripped 2 bases from V and 0 bases from J, with 7 bases between. The CDR3 runs 14 residues. The DNA for the CDR3 is TGTGCCAGCAGCTTAAGTTCCTACCAAGAGACCCAGTACTTC. The encoded protein is CASSLSSYQETQYF.

The V call is TRBV3-1 (or the pseudogene TRBV3-2), the J call TRBJ1-1; the D is unclear. Germline V gene sequence: CDR1 LGHDT, CDR2 YNNKEL (reference sequence). The CDR3 is 13 residues long. V gave up 6 bases and J gave up 0 bases, with 8 bases separating them. DNA for the CDR3: TGTGCCAGCAGTCCCAACTTGAACACTGAAGCTTTCTTT. Its translation: CASSPNLNTEAFF.

CDR3 sequence reads: CASSRGLAGGGDTQYF. DNA of the CDR3: TGTGCCAGCAGCCGGGGACTAGCGGGGGGTGGAGATACGCAGTATTTT. This rearrangement joins TRBV7-2 to TRBJ2-3; 15 bases match TRBD2. Germline lookup yields CDR1 SGHTA and CDR2 FQGNSA. V gave up 5 bases and J gave up 5 bases; unmatched junction bases: 5. The CDR3 has 16 amino acids.

In the case of this clone: Relative to the germline gene, one junction end is altered; a read error may explain this. The chain joins TRBV13 to TRBJ1-3, with TRBD1 matching over 11 bases. Germline CDR1 and CDR2: PRHDT and FYEKMQ (reference sequence). CDR3 length: 16 residues. CDR3: CASSLAPGQGASMIRF. The DNA for the CDR3 is TGTGCCAGCAGCTTAGCCCCCGGACAGGGGGCTTCTATGATACGTTTT.

The CDR3 nucleotides are TGTGCTACGGGGGTCAATTTGAACACTGAAGCTTTCTTT. Protein product: CATGVNLNTEAFF. The rearrangement joins TRBV19 to TRBJ1-1; D is possibly TRBD1 (5 bases). The CDR3 is made up of 13 amino acids. Germline loops: CDR1 LNHDA, CDR2 SQIVND (reference sequence).

This sequence joins TRBV30 and TRBJ2-7; 8 bases line up with TRBD2. J lost 9 bases, V lost 1 base, and 8 bases had no gene match. CDR1 and CDR2 (germline): GTSNPN, SVGIG (reference sequence). This CDR3 has 13 residues. This CDR3 reads CAWSGSGGPRQYF. The CDR3 DNA reads as TGTGCCTGGAGTGGATCGGGGGGGCCTCGGCAGTACTTC. The full variable domain, its missing parts supplied by reference TRBV30 and TRBJ2-7, is SQTIHQWPATLVQPVGSPLSLECTVEGTSNPNLYWYRQAAGRGLQLLFYSVGIGQISSEVPQNLSASRPQDRQFILSSKKLLLSDSGFYLCAWSGSGGPRQYFGPGTRLTVT.

The chain is built from TRBV18 and TRBJ1-5; TRBD1 might be the D (6 bases). The CDR3 contains 16 residues. Per germline, CDR1 KGHSH and CDR2 LQKENI. With 5 bases removed from V and 1 base from J, the gap between germline ends came to 15 bases. The CDR3 sequence is CASSSQTGPSNQPQHF. CDR3 bases: TGTGCCAGCTCATCCCAAACAGGGCCCAGCAATCAGCCCCAGCATTTT.